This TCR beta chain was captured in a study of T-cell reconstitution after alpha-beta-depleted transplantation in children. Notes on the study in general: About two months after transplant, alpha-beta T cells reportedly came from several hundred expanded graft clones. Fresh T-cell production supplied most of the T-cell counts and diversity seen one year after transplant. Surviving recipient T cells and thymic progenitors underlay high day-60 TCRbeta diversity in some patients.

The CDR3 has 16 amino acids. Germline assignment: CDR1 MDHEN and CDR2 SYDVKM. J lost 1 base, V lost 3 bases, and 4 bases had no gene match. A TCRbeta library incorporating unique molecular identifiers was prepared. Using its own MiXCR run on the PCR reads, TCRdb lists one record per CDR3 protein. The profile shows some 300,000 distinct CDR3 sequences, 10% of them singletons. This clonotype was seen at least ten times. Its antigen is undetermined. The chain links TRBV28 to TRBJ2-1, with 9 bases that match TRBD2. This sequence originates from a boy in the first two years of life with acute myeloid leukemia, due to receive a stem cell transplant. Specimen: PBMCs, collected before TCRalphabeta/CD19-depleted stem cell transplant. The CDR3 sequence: CASSFAGGPSYNEQFF. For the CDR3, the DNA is TGTGCCAGCAGTTTCGCGGGGGGGCCTTCCTACAATGAGCAGTTCTTC. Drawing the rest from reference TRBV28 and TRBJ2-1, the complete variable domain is DVKVTQSSRYLVKRTGEKVFLECVQDMDHENMFWYRQDPGLGLRLIYFSYDVKMKEKGDIPEGYSVSREKKERFSLILESASTNQTSMYLCASSFAGGPSYNEQFFGPGTRLTVL.